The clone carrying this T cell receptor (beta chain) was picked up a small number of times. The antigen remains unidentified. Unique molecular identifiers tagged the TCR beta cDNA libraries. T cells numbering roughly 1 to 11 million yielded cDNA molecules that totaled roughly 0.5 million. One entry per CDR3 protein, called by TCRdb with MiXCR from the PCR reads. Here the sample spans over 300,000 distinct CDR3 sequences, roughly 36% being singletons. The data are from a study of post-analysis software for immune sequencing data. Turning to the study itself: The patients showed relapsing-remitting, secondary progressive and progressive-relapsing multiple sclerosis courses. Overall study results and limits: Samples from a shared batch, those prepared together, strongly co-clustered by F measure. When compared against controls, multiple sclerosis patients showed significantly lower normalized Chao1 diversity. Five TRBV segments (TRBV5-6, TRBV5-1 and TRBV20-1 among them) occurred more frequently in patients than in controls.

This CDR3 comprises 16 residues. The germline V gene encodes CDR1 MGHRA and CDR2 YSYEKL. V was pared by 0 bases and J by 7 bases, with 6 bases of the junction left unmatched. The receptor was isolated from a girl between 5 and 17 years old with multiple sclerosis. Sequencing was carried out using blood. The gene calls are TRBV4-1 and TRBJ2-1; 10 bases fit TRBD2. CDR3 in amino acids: CASSQEGAGGPNEQFF. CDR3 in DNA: TGCGCCAGCAGCCAAGAAGGAGCGGGGGGGCCAAATGAGCAGTTCTTC.